This T cell receptor beta chain was observed in a study of blood T cells in healthy people across ages. Study-level background: Template switching recovered approximately one barcoded beta molecule for every two T cells.

A second PCR of 7 to 11 cycles used a sample-barcoded 5' primer and a J-beta primer mix. TCRdb reanalysed the 5' RACE reads using MiXCR and keeps one entry per CDR3 protein. The table records some 670,000 distinct CDR3 sequences, around 50% of them present only once. V dropped 5 bases and J dropped 7; count of bases not matched to a gene: 11. Per the germline V gene, CDR1 is SGHTA and CDR2 is FQGNSA. CDR3 length: 16 amino acids. This clonotype was obtained from a woman of 80 years or more in good health. Specimen: blood. The gene calls are TRBV7-2 and TRBJ2-7, with 13 positions matching TRBD2. The chain's CDR3 is CASSLSLAGGRSEQYF. The DNA for the CDR3 is TGTGCCAGCAGCCTATCACTAGCGGGGGGGCGGAGTGAGCAGTACTTC.